The 22 T cell receptor beta chains below come from one sample, sequenced in a study of shared clonotypes between healthy human individuals. The protocol was immunoSEQ multiplex PCR, while the TCRdb copy is restricted to in-frame clones and leaves out a portion. The sample lists roughly 500,000 clones; less than 96% were seen once. The sequenced sample consisted of naive CD4+ T cells sorted from blood. Specified subset: CD45RA+ positively selected. The source is a woman aged 30 to 39 in good health.

The chain couples TRBV19 to TRBJ1-3; D uncertain. This CDR3 has 14 residues. Trimming removed 9 bases from V and 0 bases from J, with 12 bases in between. Germline V gene data show CDR1 as LNHDA and CDR2 as SQIVND (reference sequence). The CDR3 DNA follows: TGTGCCAGCAAGCTTACATTCTCTGGAAACACCATATATTTT. This translates into CASKLTFSGNTIYF.

V gene TRBV12-1 combines with J gene TRBJ2-7; TRBD1 reflects the table's D call only, with no check against the DNA. TRBV12-1 is noted as a pseudogene. The CDR3 runs 15 residues. The chain's CDR3 is CARMTGTGAFYEQYF. For the CDR3, the DNA is TGTGCCAGGATGACCGGGACAGGGGCCTTCTACGAGCAGTACTTC.

This clone has only one observation. This chain links TRBV28 with TRBJ1-5; D gene ambiguous. This CDR3 region has 14 residues. Trimming took off 7 bases at V and 1 base at J, with 11 bases between the two ends. Germline V lookup: CDR1 MDHEN, CDR2 SYDVKM. CDR3 nucleotides: TGTGCCAGCATGGGGATAGGGAGCAATCAGCCCCAGCATTTT. Its translation: CASMGIGSNQPQHF.

The J gene is TRBJ1-1, the V gene TRBV28; D is ambiguous. This CDR3 region has 12 residues. The V and J ends lost 2 bases and 10 bases respectively, with 11 bases between them. CDR1 is MDHEN and CDR2 is SYDVKM in the germline V gene. The CDR3, as DNA: TGTGCCAGCAGTTTAGCCGGGAAATTAGCTTTCTTT. Translating gives CASSLAGKLAFF.

The DNA of the CDR3 is TGTGCCAGCAGTTCCCCTTTAAGGGGAGCCTACGAGCAGTACTTC. This codes for CASSSPLRGAYEQYF. The rearrangement uses TRBV27 and TRBJ2-7; perhaps D is TRBD1 or TRBD2 (5 bases each). CDR1 and CDR2 from the germline V gene are MNHEY and SMNVEV (reference sequence). The CDR3 sequence is 15 residues long. V lost 4 bases and J 2 bases, leaving 15 bases between the germline ends.

This rearrangement joins TRBV19 to TRBJ2-7; 9 positions match TRBD1. V was clipped by 5 bases and J by 3 bases; unmatched bases: 11. Germline V gene data show CDR1 as LNHDA and CDR2 as SQIVND (reference sequence). CDR3 length equals 16 residues. CDR3 protein: CASSPWGTGPRYEQYF. The CDR3 DNA reads TGTGCCAGTAGTCCCTGGGGGACAGGGCCCCGCTACGAGCAGTACTTC. The full variable domain, in which reference TRBV19 and TRBJ2-7 provide the parts outside the CDR3, is DGGITQSPKYLFRKEGQNVTLSCEQNLNHDAMYWYRQDPGQGLRLIYYSQIVNDFQKGDIAEGYSVSREKKESFPLTVTSAQKNPTAFYLCASSPWGTGPRYEQYFGPGTRLTVT.

CDR3 nucleotide sequence: TGTGCCATCAGCCCGGGGGCCTACGGAAACACCATATATTTT. Translation: CAISPGAYGNTIYF. V gene TRBV10-3 combines with J gene TRBJ1-3; tentatively, D is TRBD1 (6 bases). Looked up from germline, CDR1 is ENHRY and CDR2 is SYGVKD. The V and J ends lost 6 bases and 4 bases respectively, with 13 bases between them. This CDR3 spans 14 amino acids.

This sequence joins TRBV5-1 and TRBJ2-5; 9 bases map to TRBD2. The trim removed 4 bases at V and 3 bases at J, leaving 7 bases unmatched. The germline V gene has CDR1 SGHRS and CDR2 YFSETQ. This CDR3 has 15 residues. In nucleotides, the CDR3 is TGCGCCAGCAGCCCGGCGGGCGGGAGGGAAGAGACCCAGTACTTC. Protein: CASSPAGGREETQYF.

Concerning this clone: One junction end does not reproduce the germline sequence, and a read error may be involved. This sequence joins TRBV10-3 and TRBJ2-5; D assignment may be TRBD1 or TRBD2 (5 bases each). Germline V gene lookup returns CDR1 ENHRY and CDR2 SYGVKD. This CDR3 has 15 residues. CDR3 nucleotide sequence: TGTGCCAGCAGTTACTCCGGGGCGAAAGCGGAGACCCAGTACTTC. Its translation is CASSYSGAKAETQYF.

The rearrangement links TRBV19 to TRBJ2-5, with a weak D call TRBD1 (6 bases). The CDR3 sequence is 16 residues long. CDR1 and CDR2 (germline): LNHDA, SQIVND (reference sequence). Between the trimmed V and J ends, which lost 6 bases and 0 bases, there was a span of 17 bases. CDR3 protein: CASSRQGRSDQETQYF. DNA for the CDR3: TGTGCCAGTAGCAGGCAGGGGAGAAGCGACCAAGAGACCCAGTACTTC. Full variable domain (remainder filled in from reference TRBV19 and TRBJ2-5): DGGITQSPKYLFRKEGQNVTLSCEQNLNHDAMYWYRQDPGQGLRLIYYSQIVNDFQKGDIAEGYSVSREKKESFPLTVTSAQKNPTAFYLCASSRQGRSDQETQYFGPGTRLLVL.

This clone was picked up one time. The chain employs TRBV29-1 and TRBJ2-7, with 8 positions matching TRBD1. There are 12 residues in the CDR3. The V and J ends lost 5 bases and 3 bases, in that order; junction bases with no gene match: 3. Germline V gives CDR1 SQVTM, CDR2 ANQGSEA. The CDR3 bases are TGCAGCGTTCGAACAGGGGGCTACGAGCAGTACTTC. Its protein is CSVRTGGYEQYF.

This clone appeared a single time. The V and J genes are TRBV6-1 and TRBJ2-2; 10 bases match TRBD1. This CDR3 comprises 16 residues. The J segment lost 1 base and the V segment lost 4 bases, leaving 3 bases of the junction unmatched. The germline V gene has CDR1 MNHNS and CDR2 SASEGT. The CDR3 is CASSARTGGNTGELFF. The DNA for the CDR3 is TGTGCCAGCAGTGCTAGGACAGGGGGGAACACCGGGGAGCTGTTTTTT.

The chain combines TRBV19 with TRBJ1-2; 8 bases are shared with TRBD1. Germline V gene data show CDR1 as LNHDA and CDR2 as SQIVND (reference sequence). Unmatched junction bases numbered 9, after V lost 1 base and J lost 2 bases. The CDR3 totals 17 residues. The CDR3 DNA sequence: TGTGCCAGTAGTATAGGTACCGGGACAGGCGAGAACTATGGCTACACCTTC. Amino acid sequence: CASSIGTGTGENYGYTF.

The sample holds a few counts of this clone. This chain links TRBV30 with TRBJ1-5; D ambiguous. V dropped 4 bases and J dropped 6 bases, with 10 bases sitting between them. There are 12 residues in the CDR3. Per germline, CDR1 GTSNPN and CDR2 SVGIG (reference sequence). CDR3: CAWTVSGQPQHF. CDR3 DNA sequence: TGTGCCTGGACCGTCAGTGGTCAGCCCCAGCATTTT.

This chain joins TRBV7-7 and TRBJ2-5; the D is unclear. The J call may be mistaken, given a closer DNA end match to TRBJ2-7. CDR1 and CDR2 (germline): SSHAT, FNYEAQ (reference sequence). The CDR3 extends over 13 amino acids. Here the CDR3 reads CASSLALEYEQYF. CDR3 nucleotides: TGTGCCAGCAGCTTAGCGCTAGAGTACGAGCAGTACTTC.

This sequence joins TRBV2 and TRBJ1-3; D is possibly TRBD1 (5 bases). Germline V gene data show CDR1 as SNHLY and CDR2 as FYNNEI. V was clipped by 2 bases and J by 2 bases, with 10 bases between them. This CDR3 has 15 residues. The CDR3 is CASSEQGAPGNTIYF. CDR3 DNA: TGTGCCAGCAGTGAACAAGGGGCGCCTGGAAACACCATATATTTT. Filled out from reference TRBV2 and TRBJ1-3, the complete variable domain reads EPEVTQTPSHQVTQMGQEVILRCVPISNHLYFYWYRQILGQKVEFLVSFYNNEISEKSEIFDDQFSVERPDGSNFTLKIRSTKLEDSAMYFCASSEQGAPGNTIYFGEGSWLTVV.

The chain carries TRBV9 and TRBJ2-5; no reliable D call. The DNA end lines up better with TRBJ2-7; the J call may be wrong. Germline V gene sequence: CDR1 SGDLS, CDR2 YYNGEE. This CDR3 region has 14 residues. DNA of the CDR3: TGTGCCAGCAGCGTAGGCCCTAGTTTAAACGAGCAGTACTTC. It specifies CASSVGPSLNEQYF.

The chain is built from TRBV9 and TRBJ2-2; D is unclear. Trimming took off 0 bases at V and 7 bases at J, with 7 bases between the two ends. There are 13 residues in the CDR3. The germline V gene has CDR1 SGDLS and CDR2 YYNGEE. The CDR3 here is CASSVGHDGELFF. Here the CDR3 DNA reads TGTGCCAGCAGCGTAGGTCATGACGGGGAGCTGTTTTTT.

The chain links TRBV5-6 to TRBJ2-4; D not certain. The V gene's germline CDR1 is SGHDT and CDR2 YYEEEE. CDR3 length equals 17 residues. V lost 4 bases and J lost 1, with 18 bases in between. The CDR3 DNA is TGTGCCAGCAGCCCCCGGGTGGCCCAGGCGGCCAAAAACATTCAGTACTTC. This gives the protein CASSPRVAQAAKNIQYF.

The chain combines TRBV6-1 with TRBJ2-7; 8 bases align to TRBD1. Germline V gene sequence: CDR1 MNHNS, CDR2 SASEGT. With V trimmed by 3 bases and J by 5 bases, 9 bases remained unmatched. This CDR3 comprises 15 residues. The CDR3 spells CASSDWGQALHEQYF. Here the CDR3 DNA reads TGTGCCAGCAGTGATTGGGGACAGGCCCTCCACGAGCAGTACTTC.

The V and J genes are TRBV28 and TRBJ1-2; D ambiguous. Germline CDR1 MDHEN, CDR2 SYDVKM. Trimming stripped 6 bases from V and 9 bases from J, with 26 bases between. There are 16 residues in the CDR3. The CDR3 loop reads CASSLLAPNVLERYTF. The CDR3 coding sequence is TGTGCCAGCAGCCTCCTGGCTCCGAACGTTCTAGAGCGCTACACCTTC.

The chain has TRBV6-5 and TRBJ1-5, with D perhaps TRBD1 (6 bases). Germline CDR1 is MNHEY and CDR2 is SVGAGI. V was trimmed by 5 bases and J by 2 bases, leaving 13 bases between them. This CDR3 is 15 amino acids long. The CDR3 DNA reads as TGTGCCAGCAGTCCTGACGGGGGCGGCAATCAGCCCCAGCATTTT. It yields the protein CASSPDGGGNQPQHF.